Shown below are 10 T cell receptor beta chains from a single sample sequenced in a study of HIV-infected patients and healthy controls. About 550 ng RNA was reverse transcribed with alpha and beta constant-region primers. Separate chain-specific third strand synthesis with multiplexing indices produced the alpha and beta libraries. MiXCR was run by TCRdb on the 5' RACE reads, yielding one entry per CDR3 protein. The sample lists around 5,700 distinct CDR3 sequences, 20% to 25% seen once, with about 25% in the top ten. No cell fractionation was done, so the repertoire covers all unsorted peripheral blood T cells. The sequencing here drew on blood, taken before antiretroviral therapy. The receptors stem from an adult with HIV infection.

This clonotype was counted many times. This chain uses TRBV11-2 with TRBJ2-1; a possible D gene is TRBD1 (5 bases). Looked up from germline, CDR1 is SGHAT and CDR2 is FQNNGV. V shed 5 bases and J shed 8 bases, with 10 bases lying between them. The CDR3 runs to 12 residues. CDR3 loop: CASSQQGYEQFF. Here the CDR3 DNA reads TGTGCCAGCAGCCAGCAGGGCTATGAGCAGTTCTTC.

This clonotype was recorded at least ten times. V is TRBV7-3 and J is TRBJ1-6, with 9 bases fitting TRBD1. J lost 0 bases, V lost 5 bases, and 8 bases had no gene match. CDR1 SGHTA and CDR2 FQGTGA come from the germline V gene. The CDR3 is 18 amino acids. The CDR3 sequence: CASSLTGGPSSYNSPLHF. The CDR3 DNA sequence: TGTGCCAGCAGCCTTACAGGGGGCCCGAGCTCCTATAATTCACCCCTCCACTTT. The full variable domain, its missing parts supplied by reference TRBV7-3 and TRBJ1-6, is GAGVSQTPSNKVTEKGKYVELRCDPISGHTALYWYRQSLGQGPEFLIYFQGTGAADDSGLPNDRFFAVRPEGSVSTLKIQRTERGDSAVYLCASSLTGGPSSYNSPLHFGNGTRLTVT.

This clonotype is judged medium-sized. This rearrangement joins TRBV5-1 to TRBJ2-7; TRBD1 agrees at 7 bases. This CDR3 is built from 15 residues. Looked up from germline, CDR1 is SGHRS and CDR2 is YFSETQ. The J segment lost 3 bases and the V segment lost 4 bases, leaving 10 bases of the junction unmatched. CDR3 residues: CASSPRGLGIYEQYF. CDR3 nucleotides: TGCGCCAGCAGCCCTAGGGGGCTGGGGATCTACGAGCAGTACTTC.

This clonotype appeared many times. The J gene is TRBJ1-6, the V gene TRBV7-9; tentative D call: TRBD1 (5 bases). V dropped 5 bases and J dropped 8 bases, with 13 bases sitting between them. The CDR3 extends over 14 amino acids. From germline, CDR1 is SEHNR and CDR2 FQNEAQ (reference sequence). DNA for the CDR3: TGTGCCAGCAGCCGCGGGGGGGGAGATTCACCCCTCCACTTT. Protein sequence: CASSRGGGDSPLHF.

The chain carries TRBV29-1 and TRBJ2-1, with TRBD2 identical over 12 bases. Germline CDR1 reads SQVTM; CDR2 reads ANQGSEA. This CDR3 is built from 16 residues. Trimming removed 1 base from V and 4 bases from J; junction bases left unmatched: 5. CDR3 loop: CSVEALAGGSYNEQFF. The CDR3 coding sequence is TGCAGCGTTGAAGCTCTAGCGGGAGGGTCATACAATGAGCAGTTCTTC.

The table lists this clonotype with a few counts. V gene TRBV5-6 combines with J gene TRBJ1-1; 7 positions agree with TRBD1. After removal of 2 bases from V and 5 bases from J, the junction contained 3 bases not matched to a gene. CDR3 length equals 13 residues. Germline lookup yields CDR1 SGHDT and CDR2 YYEEEE. The CDR3 DNA reads TGTGCCAGCAGCTTCACAGGGGATACTGAAGCTTTCTTT. This codes for CASSFTGDTEAFF.

Note on this clonotype: This could be a read error, since a much larger clone is one nucleotide away. This chain connects TRBV6-5 to TRBJ2-3; the D gene could be TRBD1 or TRBD2 (5 bases each). Between the trimmed V and J ends, which lost 10 bases and 0 bases, there was a span of 8 bases. Germline CDR1 is MNHEY and CDR2 is SVGAGI. The CDR3 contains 12 residues. CDR3 sequence reads: CATEGSTDTQYF. The CDR3, as DNA: TGTGCCACCGAGGGGAGCACAGATACGCAGTATTTT.

Concerning this clonotype itself: Given a much more abundant clone one base away, this may be a read error. V is TRBV20-1 and J is TRBJ1-1; 7 positions agree with TRBD1. This CDR3 is 15 amino acids long. The V and J ends lost 5 bases and 4 bases, in that order; junction bases with no gene match: 13. Germline CDR1 and CDR2: DFQATT and SNEGSKA (reference sequence). The DNA of the CDR3 is TGCAGTGCTGTCGCCCTCGACAGGGCTCCCACTGAAGCTTTCTTT. This codes for CSAVALDRAPTEAFF.

The count of this clonotype is one. Compared with germline, one end of the junction differs, possibly owing to a read error. The gene calls are TRBV19 and TRBJ2-7; TRBD1 is a possible D gene (7 bases). Germline loops: CDR1 LNHDA, CDR2 SQIVND (reference sequence). The CDR3 has 18 residues. CDR3 sequence: CSSSIDPVYRGGSYEQYF. For the CDR3, the DNA is TGTTCCAGTAGTATAGATCCGGTATACAGGGGAGGATCCTACGAGCAGTACTTC.

The chain uses TRBV7-8 and TRBJ2-5; D possibly corresponds to TRBD2 (5 bases). This CDR3 has 15 residues. Per germline, CDR1 SGHVS and CDR2 FQNEAQ. V gave up 3 bases and J gave up 13 bases, with 24 bases separating them. The CDR3 here is CASSFPAVGLPSPYF. The DNA for the CDR3 is TGTGCCAGCAGCTTCCCAGCGGTGGGCCTACCCTCCCCGTACTTC.